One and the same sample provided the 15 T cell receptor beta chains below, sequenced in a study of tumor-infiltrating lymphocytes in primary liver carcinoma. Without any cell sorting, roughly 18-30 mg of bulk tissue yielded co-extracted RNA and DNA. A primer matching the constant region was used to make TCR beta cDNA from about 500 ng of total RNA. It was through three nested multiplex PCR rounds of slightly modified ARM-PCR that TCR beta libraries arose. The first two PCR rounds used TRBV1-TRBV30 forward primers with a C-beta reverse primer, 10 to 11 cycles each. In TCRdb, the multiplex PCR reads were re-called with MiXCR into one record per CDR3 protein. The table records about 84,000 distinct CDR3 sequences, around 70% of them present only once. Source material: liver tumor tissue from sampling region 1. As to subset: tumor region T1, superior pole. The receptors come from a man in his forties or fifties with primary liver carcinoma and hepatitis B virus infection.

On this clonotype itself: A much bigger clone sits one base away, suggesting this may be a read error. The chain has TRBV5-1 and TRBJ2-6; possible D gene TRBD1, 5 bases. Germline V lookup: CDR1 SGHRS, CDR2 YFSETQ. This CDR3 is built from 17 residues. Here the CDR3 DNA reads TGCGCCAGCAGCTTGGCTCCCCAGGGCTCTGGGGTCAACGTCCTGACTTTC. Amino acids: CASSLAPQGSGVNVLTF. Using reference TRBV5-1 and TRBJ2-6 for the parts outside the CDR3, the full variable domain is KAGVTQTPRYLIKTRGQQVTLSCSPISGHRSVSWYQQTPGQGLQFLFEYFSETQRNKGNFPGRFSGRQFSNSRSEMNVSTLELGDSALYLCASSLAPQGSGVNVLTFGAGSRLTVL.

This clonotype has only a few counts. Just one base apart from a much larger clone, this may be a read error. This rearrangement joins TRBV30 to TRBJ1-1; tentative D call: TRBD1 (5 bases). Germline V gene sequence: CDR1 GTSNPN, CDR2 SVGIG (reference sequence). Trimming took 3 bases from V and 7 from J, leaving 12 bases between them. CDR3 length: 12 residues. The CDR3 here is CAWSPLDSEAFF. CDR3 bases: TGTGCCTGGAGCCCCCTCGACAGTGAAGCTTTCTTT.

This clonotype was observed many times. This rearrangement joins TRBV30 to TRBJ1-5; D remains ambiguous. The V end lost 2 bases, the J end lost 5 bases, and 13 bases lay between the germline ends. Germline-derived CDR1 and CDR2 are GTSNPN and SVGIG (reference sequence). The CDR3 sequence is 14 residues long. The CDR3 region has the DNA TGTGCCTGGAGTAAATCCGCTCCCGATCAGCCCCAGCATTTT. Its protein is CAWSKSAPDQPQHF.

This chain links TRBV6-1 with TRBJ2-7; D tentatively reads TRBD1 or TRBD2 (5 bases each). The CDR3 is made up of 12 amino acids. Germline V lookup: CDR1 MNHNS, CDR2 SASEGT. The CDR3 spells CACRETVYEQYF. The CDR3 coding sequence is TGTGCTTGCAGGGAGACCGTCTACGAGCAGTACTTC.

The table lists this clonotype with many counts. The V and J genes are TRBV29-1 and TRBJ2-5, with a weak D call TRBD2 (6 bases). The germline gives CDR1 SQVTM, CDR2 ANQGSEA. With 3 bases removed from V and 2 bases from J, the gap between germline ends came to 16 bases. The CDR3 sequence is 15 residues long. CDR3 loop: CSVDYGGLEQETQYF. CDR3 nucleotides: TGCAGCGTTGATTATGGAGGGTTGGAACAAGAGACCCAGTACTTC.

The gene calls are TRBV4-1 and TRBJ1-4, with D unclear. The CDR3 is 16 residues long. Deletions cut 0 bases from V and 2 bases from J, with 10 bases between. Germline V lookup: CDR1 MGHRA, CDR2 YSYEKL. CDR3 residues: CASSQDLRSTNEKLFF. The CDR3 DNA follows: TGCGCCAGCAGCCAAGACTTGAGAAGCACTAATGAAAAACTGTTTTTT.

Concerning this clonotype: An end of the junction does not agree with germline; a read error may underlie this. The chain links TRBV4-1 to TRBJ2-1, with D tentatively TRBD1 or TRBD2 (5 bases each). This CDR3 has 16 residues. CDR1 and CDR2 from the germline V gene are MGHRA and YSYEKL. CDR3 protein: CTSSQSGTSGDNEQFF. As DNA, the CDR3 is TGTACCAGCAGCCAATCCGGGACCAGCGGTGACAATGAGCAGTTCTTC.

As to this clonotype: Since the CDR3 does not end with the conserved phenylalanine or tryptophan, this likely comes from a read error. The chain combines TRBV11-2 with TRBJ2-1; D call uncertain. Germline V gene lookup returns CDR1 SGHAT and CDR2 FQNNGV. Trimming shortened V by 10 bases and J by 1 base, and 17 bases separated the two germline ends. The CDR3 is 15 residues long. DNA of the CDR3: TGTGCCACTGGGCAAGACCAGCCGTCCTACAATGAGCAGTTCCTC. This gives the protein CATGQDQPSYNEQFL.

Turning to this clonotype: A read error is possible here, since a much larger clone lies one base away. V usage is TRBV30 and J usage is TRBJ1-1; D is possibly TRBD1 (6 bases). From germline, CDR1 is GTSNPN and CDR2 SVGIG (reference sequence). With 5 bases removed from V and 4 bases from J, the gap between germline ends came to 14 bases. This CDR3 comprises 13 residues. The chain's CDR3 is CAWWTVGVTEAFF. The CDR3 DNA reads as TGTGCCTGGTGGACAGTGGGAGTCACTGAAGCTTTCTTT.

This clonotype is labeled medium-sized. The chain recombines TRBV10-3 with TRBJ2-1; unclear D gene. The CDR3 runs to 15 residues. V was clipped by 2 bases and J by 7 bases, with 15 bases between them. Germline V gives CDR1 ENHRY, CDR2 SYGVKD. The CDR3 DNA is TGTGCCATCAGTGAGATTCCCGGGCTAAATAATGAGCAGTTCTTC. Translated: CAISEIPGLNNEQFF.

This clonotype was seen a few times. V gene TRBV15 combines with J gene TRBJ2-7; the match to TRBD2 covers 9 bases. CDR3 length: 16 amino acids. Per the germline V gene, CDR1 is LNHNV and CDR2 is YYDKDF (reference sequence). With 3 bases clipped from V and 3 bases from J, the junction kept 9 bases outside the gene matches. As DNA, the CDR3 is TGTGCCACCAGCAGGGCCCCCGGGACTAGCCGCTACGAGCAGTACTTC. This translates into CATSRAPGTSRYEQYF.

A word on this clonotype: This CDR3 fails to terminate in the conserved phenylalanine or tryptophan, so it likely reflects a read error. It is unclear where the CDR3 begins or ends on the DNA, so no DNA is shown, and the CDR3 is as TCRdb lists it. The rearrangement links TRBV6-5 to TRBJ1-2. The germline gives CDR1 MNHEY, CDR2 SVGAGI. The CDR3 spans 13 amino acids, including both terminal residues. The chain's CDR3 is CASSPDGLGGYIL.

A note on this clonotype: The germline gene is not matched at one end of the junction; a read error may be the cause. The chain links TRBV11-2 to TRBJ2-5; tentatively, D is TRBD2 (6 bases). The V gene's germline CDR1 is SGHAT and CDR2 FQNNGV. The CDR3 length is 16 residues. The CDR3 loop reads CARRSRDSGHQETRYF. CDR3 sequence (DNA): TGTGCCCGCAGATCCCGGGACTCGGGCCACCAAGAGACCCGGTACTTC.

With regard to this clonotype: This may be a read error, as it is one base from a much larger clone. The rearrangement uses TRBV7-9 and TRBJ1-5; 10 nucleotides line up with TRBD1. V gave up 7 bases and J gave up 1 base; unmatched junction bases: 4. CDR1 is SEHNR and CDR2 is FQNEAQ in the germline V gene (reference sequence). The CDR3 is 15 residues long. The CDR3 is CASTKTGGSNQPQHF. As DNA, the CDR3 is TGTGCCAGCACCAAGACAGGGGGCAGCAATCAGCCCCAGCATTTT.

As to this clonotype: A much larger clone is a single base away; this may be a read error. J is TRBJ1-4 and V is TRBV2, with 9 bases that match TRBD1. This CDR3 spans 15 amino acids. Germline CDR1 is SNHLY and CDR2 is FYNNEI. The CDR3 DNA follows: TGTGTCAGCAGTGAATTGACAGGGGGTAATGAAAAACTGTTTTTT. Translating it yields CVSSELTGGNEKLFF.